These T cell receptor beta chains were read from a single sample in a study of T-cell reconstitution after alpha-beta-depleted transplantation in children. TCRdb analysed the PCR reads with MiXCR anew, one entry per CDR3 protein. This repertoire shows hundreds of thousands of distinct CDR3 sequences, over 10% found once; its top ten account for roughly 0.84%. Material: PBMCs, obtained before TCRalphabeta/CD19-depleted stem cell transplant. These receptors were collected from a girl aged 2 to 9 with congenital amegakaryocytic thrombocytopenia, due to receive a stem cell transplant. Both conserved end residues are part of each CDR3. The D gene is left open where the match is weak. Some rows have no size entry. The others give once, few or many, or a class for an expanded clone.

CDR3aa: CASSRGETGELFF
CDR3nt: TGCGCCAGCAGCCGGGGCGAGACCGGGGAGCTGTTTTTT
abundance: -
d_gene: -
j_gene: TRBJ2-2
v_gene: TRBV5-1

CDR3aa: CASSPGQQNSPLHF
CDR3nt: TGCGCCAGCAGCCCGGGACAGCAAAATTCACCCCTCCACTTT
abundance: many
d_gene: TRBD1
j_gene: TRBJ1-6
v_gene: TRBV5-1

CDR3aa: CSVRARDRGDTGELFF
CDR3nt: TGCAGCGTCAGAGCCCGAGATCGGGGTGACACCGGGGAGCTGTTTTTT
abundance: many
d_gene: -
j_gene: TRBJ2-2
v_gene: TRBV29-1

CDR3aa: CATSREDPDSPLSYF
CDR3nt: TGTGCCACCAGCAGAGAGGACCCGGACTCGCCTCTATCGTACTTC
abundance: few
d_gene: -
j_gene: TRBJ2-4
v_gene: TRBV15

CDR3aa: CASSLGAGTEAFF
CDR3nt: TGTGCCAGCAGCTTAGGGGCAGGAACTGAAGCTTTCTTT
abundance: many
d_gene: -
j_gene: TRBJ1-1
v_gene: TRBV7-2

CDR3aa: CASSYGLAGAEQFF
CDR3nt: TGTGCCAGCAGCTATGGACTAGCGGGAGCAGAGCAGTTCTTC
abundance: few
d_gene: TRBD2
j_gene: TRBJ2-1
v_gene: TRBV7-9

CDR3aa: CASSPGLFSYEQYF
CDR3nt: TGTGCCAGCTCACCCGGCCTTTTCTCCTACGAGCAGTACTTC
abundance: few
d_gene: -
j_gene: TRBJ2-7
v_gene: TRBV18

CDR3aa: CSAWGGAHTEAFF
CDR3nt: TGCAGTGCTTGGGGGGGGGCGCACACTGAAGCTTTCTTT
abundance: many
d_gene: -
j_gene: TRBJ1-1
v_gene: TRBV20-1

CDR3aa: CSGSGSLTDTQYF
CDR3nt: TGCAGCGGAAGCGGGAGCCTCACAGATACGCAGTATTTT
abundance: -
d_gene: TRBD2
j_gene: TRBJ2-3
v_gene: TRBV29-1

CDR3aa: CASSYARQGTSGEETQYF
CDR3nt: TGTGCCAGCAGCTACGCACGCCAGGGGACTAGCGGTGAAGAGACCCAGTACTTC
abundance: -
d_gene: TRBD2
j_gene: TRBJ2-5
v_gene: TRBV3-1

CDR3aa: CSAREGHYNSPLHF
CDR3nt: TGCAGTGCTAGGGAGGGACACTATAATTCACCCCTCCACTTT
abundance: -
d_gene: -
j_gene: TRBJ1-6
v_gene: TRBV20-1

CDR3aa: CASSFQGRLPGELFF
CDR3nt: TGTGCCAGCAGTTTTCAGGGAAGGTTACCCGGGGAGCTGTTTTTT
abundance: -
d_gene: -
j_gene: TRBJ2-2
v_gene: TRBV28

CDR3aa: CASSFGTSGINEQFF
CDR3nt: TGTGCCAGCAGTTTTGGGACTAGCGGGATAAATGAGCAGTTCTTC
abundance: -
d_gene: TRBD2
j_gene: TRBJ2-1
v_gene: TRBV12-3/TRBV12-4

CDR3aa: CAISESPLAGATHEQYF
CDR3nt: TGTGCCATCAGTGAATCCCCGCTAGCGGGAGCTACGCACGAGCAGTACTTC
abundance: many
d_gene: TRBD2
j_gene: TRBJ2-7
v_gene: TRBV10-3

CDR3aa: CASSTTGGSRAFF
CDR3nt: TGTGCCAGTAGTACTACAGGGGGCAGCCGAGCTTTCTTT
abundance: many
d_gene: TRBD1
j_gene: TRBJ1-1
v_gene: TRBV19

CDR3aa: CASSGLAGAEQFF
CDR3nt: TGCGCCAGCAGTGGGCTAGCGGGAGCTGAGCAGTTCTTC
abundance: many
d_gene: TRBD2
j_gene: TRBJ2-1
v_gene: TRBV4-1

CDR3aa: CASSLASGKGNTEAFF
CDR3nt: TGTGCCAGCAGCTTAGCTTCAGGGAAGGGGAACACTGAAGCTTTCTTT
abundance: few
d_gene: -
j_gene: TRBJ1-1
v_gene: TRBV7-9

CDR3aa: CASSLLKQGYEQYF
CDR3nt: TGTGCCAGCAGCCTATTAAAACAGGGGTACGAGCAGTACTTC
abundance: many
d_gene: TRBD1
j_gene: TRBJ2-7
v_gene: TRBV6-1

CDR3aa: CASSQRAADTQYF
CDR3nt: TGTGCCAGCAGCCAGCGGGCTGCAGATACGCAGTATTTT
abundance: -
d_gene: -
j_gene: TRBJ2-3
v_gene: TRBV7-9

CDR3aa: CASRQGREAFF
CDR3nt: TGTGCCAGCAGACAGGGGAGAGAAGCTTTCTTT
abundance: many
d_gene: TRBD1
j_gene: TRBJ1-1
v_gene: TRBV6-5

CDR3aa: CASSLGGNHWGYEQYF
CDR3nt: TGTGCCAGCTCACTTGGAGGGAACCATTGGGGATACGAGCAGTACTTC
abundance: -
d_gene: -
j_gene: TRBJ2-7
v_gene: TRBV18

CDR3aa: CAISESKPGRTYGYTF
CDR3nt: TGTGCCATCAGTGAGTCGAAGCCGGGACGGACCTATGGCTACACCTTC
abundance: many
d_gene: -
j_gene: TRBJ1-2
v_gene: TRBV10-3

CDR3aa: CASSANTANYGYTF
CDR3nt: TGTGCCAGCAGTGCCAACACGGCTAACTATGGCTACACCTTC
abundance: many
d_gene: -
j_gene: TRBJ1-2
v_gene: TRBV6-1

CDR3aa: CASSLTSGWVKDTQYF
CDR3nt: TGCGCCAGCAGCTTGACTAGCGGTTGGGTTAAAGATACGCAGTATTTT
abundance: few
d_gene: TRBD2
j_gene: TRBJ2-3
v_gene: TRBV5-1

CDR3aa: CASSLWPGGLYNEQFF
CDR3nt: TGTGCCAGCAGTTTGTGGCCTGGGGGCTTATACAATGAGCAGTTCTTC
abundance: many
d_gene: -
j_gene: TRBJ2-1
v_gene: TRBV12-3/TRBV12-4

CDR3aa: CASSLLGGIDYEQYF
CDR3nt: TGTGCCAGCAGTTTACTTGGCGGGATCGACTACGAGCAGTACTTC
abundance: many
d_gene: -
j_gene: TRBJ2-7
v_gene: TRBV12-3/TRBV12-4

CDR3aa: CASSETSGRQGLAHNEQFF
CDR3nt: TGTGCCAGCAGTGAGACCTCCGGCCGCCAGGGACTAGCGCACAATGAGCAGTTCTTC
abundance: many
d_gene: TRBD2
j_gene: TRBJ2-1
v_gene: TRBV25-1

CDR3aa: CASSPASNTEAFF
CDR3nt: TGTGCCAGCTCACCGGCGTCGAACACTGAAGCTTTCTTT
abundance: -
d_gene: -
j_gene: TRBJ1-1
v_gene: TRBV18

CDR3aa: CASADRSTDTQYF
CDR3nt: TGTGCCAGTGCAGACAGAAGTACAGATACGCAGTATTTT
abundance: -
d_gene: -
j_gene: TRBJ2-3
v_gene: TRBV19

CDR3aa: CASSLVGAYEQFF
CDR3nt: TGCGCCAGCAGCTTAGTGGGAGCCTATGAGCAGTTCTTC
abundance: many
d_gene: -
j_gene: TRBJ2-1
v_gene: TRBV5-1

CDR3aa: CASSPSPDRGLLAFF
CDR3nt: TGCGCCAGCAGCCCATCCCCGGACAGGGGGTTGTTAGCTTTCTTT
abundance: many
d_gene: TRBD1
j_gene: TRBJ1-1
v_gene: TRBV5-1

CDR3aa: CATSGLADNEQFF
CDR3nt: TGTGCCACCAGTGGACTAGCAGACAATGAGCAGTTCTTC
abundance: -
d_gene: TRBD2
j_gene: TRBJ2-1
v_gene: TRBV24-1

CDR3aa: CSARDPFGNIQYF
CDR3nt: TGCAGTGCTAGAGATCCCTTTGGAAACATTCAGTACTTC
abundance: -
d_gene: -
j_gene: TRBJ2-4
v_gene: TRBV20-1

CDR3aa: CSARRTIAKNIQYF
CDR3nt: TGCAGTGCTAGAAGGACTATAGCCAAAAACATTCAGTACTTC
abundance: many
d_gene: -
j_gene: TRBJ2-4
v_gene: TRBV20-1

CDR3aa: CASSSNRGQSSYNEQFF
CDR3nt: TGCGCCAGCAGCTCCAACAGGGGCCAGAGCTCCTACAATGAGCAGTTCTTC
abundance: -
d_gene: TRBD1
j_gene: TRBJ2-1
v_gene: TRBV5-1

CDR3aa: CSASTNQDGSHDTQYF
CDR3nt: TGCAGTGCTAGTACGAATCAGGACGGGAGCCACGATACGCAGTATTTT
abundance: -
d_gene: -
j_gene: TRBJ2-3
v_gene: TRBV20-1

CDR3aa: CSARDHGQSSYNEQFF
CDR3nt: TGCAGTGCTAGAGATCACGGACAGAGCTCCTACAATGAGCAGTTCTTC
abundance: few
d_gene: -
j_gene: TRBJ2-1
v_gene: TRBV20-1

CDR3aa: CSVPQEGEQFF
CDR3nt: TGCAGCGTCCCCCAGGAGGGTGAGCAGTTCTTC
abundance: -
d_gene: -
j_gene: TRBJ2-1
v_gene: TRBV29-1

CDR3aa: CAMGPGPGTSGIGEQFF
CDR3nt: TGTGCCATGGGCCCTGGGCCCGGGACTAGCGGGATAGGAGAGCAGTTCTTC
abundance: once
d_gene: TRBD2
j_gene: TRBJ2-1
v_gene: TRBV5-3

CDR3aa: CSASPGTGDKETQYF
CDR3nt: TGCAGTGCTAGCCCCGGGACAGGGGATAAAGAGACCCAGTACTTC
abundance: few
d_gene: TRBD1
j_gene: TRBJ2-5
v_gene: TRBV20-1

CDR3aa: CASSSHKTSGSYNEQFF
CDR3nt: TGTGCCAGCAGTTCCCATAAGACTAGCGGTTCCTACAATGAGCAGTTCTTC
abundance: many
d_gene: TRBD2
j_gene: TRBJ2-1
v_gene: TRBV12-3/TRBV12-4

CDR3aa: CASSYVQGSYEQYF
CDR3nt: TGTGCCAGCAGCTACGTACAGGGATCCTACGAGCAGTACTTC
abundance: -
d_gene: -
j_gene: TRBJ2-7
v_gene: TRBV7-6

CDR3aa: CASTPLVVTGGFGETQYF
CDR3nt: TGCGCCAGCACCCCTCTTGTGGTAACAGGGGGATTTGGAGAGACCCAGTACTTC
abundance: -
d_gene: TRBD1
j_gene: TRBJ2-5
v_gene: TRBV5-1

CDR3aa: CASSQVWGRKRTAKLRHYTF
CDR3nt: TGTGCCAGCAGCCAAGTCTGGGGCCGCAAAAGGACAGCCAAACTCCGACACTACACCTTC
abundance: -
d_gene: -
j_gene: TRBJ1-2
v_gene: TRBV3-1

CDR3aa: CSARDVGRRLFF
CDR3nt: TGCAGTGCTAGAGATGTGGGGCGGCGACTGTTTTTT
abundance: -
d_gene: -
j_gene: TRBJ1-4
v_gene: TRBV20-1

CDR3aa: CASKTSGTGVYEQYF
CDR3nt: TGTGCCAGCAAAACATCAGGGACAGGGGTCTACGAGCAGTACTTC
abundance: -
d_gene: TRBD1
j_gene: TRBJ2-7
v_gene: TRBV18

CDR3aa: CASSFQGGNGYTF
CDR3nt: TGTGCCAGCAGCTTTCAGGGAGGTAATGGCTACACCTTC
abundance: many
d_gene: -
j_gene: TRBJ1-2
v_gene: TRBV5-5

CDR3aa: CSARGLAGGSTDTQYF
CDR3nt: TGCAGTGCTAGAGGTCTAGCGGGAGGGAGCACAGATACGCAGTATTTT
abundance: many
d_gene: TRBD2
j_gene: TRBJ2-3
v_gene: TRBV20-1